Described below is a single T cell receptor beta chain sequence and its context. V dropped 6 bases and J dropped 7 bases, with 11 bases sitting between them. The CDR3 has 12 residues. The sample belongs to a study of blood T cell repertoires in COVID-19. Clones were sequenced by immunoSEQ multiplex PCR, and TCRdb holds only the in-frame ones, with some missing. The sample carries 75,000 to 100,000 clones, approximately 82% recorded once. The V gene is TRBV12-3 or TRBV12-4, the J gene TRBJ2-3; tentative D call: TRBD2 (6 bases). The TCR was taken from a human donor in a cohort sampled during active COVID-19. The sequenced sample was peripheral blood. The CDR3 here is CASSPGVNTQYF. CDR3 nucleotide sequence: TGTGCCAGCAGCCCGGGGGTTAATACGCAGTATTTT.